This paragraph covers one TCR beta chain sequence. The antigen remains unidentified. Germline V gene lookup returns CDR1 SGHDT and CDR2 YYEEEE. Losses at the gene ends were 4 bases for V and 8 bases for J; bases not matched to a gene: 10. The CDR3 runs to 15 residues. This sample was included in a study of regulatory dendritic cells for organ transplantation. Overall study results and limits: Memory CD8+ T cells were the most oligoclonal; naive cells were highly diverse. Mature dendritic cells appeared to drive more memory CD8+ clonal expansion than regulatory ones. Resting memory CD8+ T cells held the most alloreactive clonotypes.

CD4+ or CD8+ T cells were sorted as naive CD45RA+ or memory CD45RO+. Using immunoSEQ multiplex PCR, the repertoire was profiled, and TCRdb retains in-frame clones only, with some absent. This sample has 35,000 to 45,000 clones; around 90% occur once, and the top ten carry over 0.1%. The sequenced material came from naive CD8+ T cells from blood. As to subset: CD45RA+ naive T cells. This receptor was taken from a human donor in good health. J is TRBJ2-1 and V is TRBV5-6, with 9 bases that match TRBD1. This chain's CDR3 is CASSGPGQGFHEQFF. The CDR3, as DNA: TGTGCCAGCAGCGGCCCGGGACAGGGTTTTCATGAGCAGTTCTTC.